This TCR beta chain is from a study of early T cells in non-severe SARS-CoV-2 infection (dated by TCRdb to about 2021). Notes on the research overall: Because TCR sequencing relied on bulk RNA taken from unsorted whole blood, pairing of alpha and beta chains was not possible. The paper as a whole reports these results and caveats: VDJdb matching was skewed toward anti-spike CD8 responses and likely underestimated virus-specific expansions by missing private and CD4 specificities.

To prepare the library, 5' RACE was applied. The instrument was a NextSeq 500. The TCR library protocol attached unique molecular identifiers to individual cDNA molecules to correct for sequencing error and PCR bias. Both TCR alpha and beta chains were sequenced, and tight co-correlation was observed between alpha and beta sequence abundances in each sample. The authors' pipeline ran thus. V gene, J gene and CDR3 annotation of TCR sequences was performed with Decombinator V4. Expanded TCRs were defined as changing significantly between any two time points under a Poisson model with p below 0.0001. Abundances of TCRs were expressed as counts per million after normalisation to the total number of TCRs sequenced in each sample. TRAV1-2 paired with TRAJ12, TRAJ20 or TRAJ33 defined MAIT TCRs, while TRAV10 paired with TRAJ18 defined iNKT TCRs. VDJdb, accessed 1 November 2021, was searched for CMV, EBV and SARS-CoV-2 annotated TCRs, excluding TCRs annotated for multiple antigens. TCRdb handled the public reads itself, with Q25 trimming in fastp and clone calling in MiXCR, and kept productive beta chains. Merged by CDR3 protein, the rows form single entries marked with the most common genes and DNA. The V and J calls come from TCRdb's annotation, not from the publication. The sample yields tens of thousands of distinct CDR3 sequences; approximately 4.6% were counted once. Clones ranked in the top ten supply 15% to 20% of the sample.

The CDR3 measures 13 amino acids from cysteine to phenylalanine. Of the read, only the CDR3 DNA is kept; its 39 bases are in frame from base 1. The CDR1 and CDR2 encoded by the germline V gene (reference sequence) are LGHDT and YNNKEL. V was cut back by 4 bases and J by 3 bases, leaving a gap of 9 bases between them. A case-control design nested within a healthcare worker cohort in London, UK, was used, with weekly nasopharyngeal swab PCR tests and blood sampling performed. Between 23 and 31 March 2020, the week of the UK lockdown, healthcare workers were enrolled and then followed up weekly for as long as 16 weeks. This clonotype was seen repeatedly, ten times or more. Its target antigen remains unknown. No base quality values were provided; no much bigger clone lies one nucleotide off.

The chain joins TRBV3-1 to TRBJ1-2, with the D gene too uncertain to name. This TCR was sampled from an adult who was a healthcare worker with PCR-confirmed SARS-CoV-2 infection or an uninfected control (not recorded which). The material sequenced was whole blood. The nucleotide sequence is given as TGTGCCAGCAGCCCCCGCGAATACTATGGCTACACCTTC. Its protein is CASSPREYYGYTF.